The present entry profiles one T cell receptor beta chain with its context. Antigen specificity is unknown. This sample was taken from a study of identical twins. The study's findings and limits: There was an excess of low generation probability in the out-of-frame alpha sequences that twins shared. Fewer insertions marked abundant cord blood beta clonotypes; young adult naive trended weakly, memory not at all.

Template switching added a universal primer binding site, and final cDNA carried unique molecular identifiers. TCRdb reanalysed the 5' RACE reads using MiXCR and keeps one entry per CDR3 protein. The table records 1.5 million to 2 million distinct CDR3 sequences, about 32% of them present only once. V lost 4 bases and J lost 4, with 14 bases in between. There are 15 residues in the CDR3. Germline lookup yields CDR1 SGHAT and CDR2 FQNNGV. The chain joins TRBV11-2 to TRBJ2-4; D may be TRBD2 (6 bases). The sequence was collected from a newborn girl in good health. The specimen was cord blood. The CDR3 region is CASSSLASWKNIQYF. DNA of the CDR3: TGTGCCAGCAGCTCACTAGCTTCCTGGAAAAACATTCAGTACTTC.